This T cell receptor (beta chain) appears in the sequencing data of a study of T cell repertoires in cytomegalovirus infection. Germline loops: CDR1 SGHTA, CDR2 FQGNSA. The CDR3 contains 16 residues. Deletions cut 5 bases from V and 1 base from J, with 16 bases between. This clonotype occurred a few times. As yet, its antigen is unknown. Each CDR3 protein gets one entry after TCRdb re-called the reads with MiXCR. The sample consists of fewer than 850,000 distinct CDR3 sequences, 25% to 30% of them appearing once. The starting material was cultured CD8+ T cells from PBMCs, obtained from culture after CMV antigen stimulation. This chain connects TRBV7-2 to TRBJ2-3; TRBD1 is a possible D gene (5 bases). The sequence came from a human donor in good health (CMV status not recorded). Some clones in this sample may be carry-over from other donors' samples. The chain's CDR3 is CASSPGPHIRTDTQYF. DNA of the CDR3: TGTGCCAGCAGCCCAGGGCCTCATATCCGCACAGATACGCAGTATTTT.